Sequencing of this T cell receptor beta chain was carried out in a study of CD8+ T cells in alopecia areata. Study at large: Treated individuals took tofacitinib by mouth, 5 to 10 mg twice daily.

A word on this clone: No antigen is known for it.

Regarding the study as a whole: During tofacitinib treatment, many expanded lesional clones remained in scalp and blood.

Treatment defined: oral pan-JAK inhibitor, 5-10 mg twice daily. Collection of lesional scalp punch biopsies and peripheral blood was performed in alopecia areata patients. Extraction of RNA preceded its reverse transcription into cDNA, which served as the sequencing template. Generated by immunoSEQ multiplex PCR, the TCRdb table keeps only in-frame clones and is missing some. The table records 150,000 or so clones, roughly 50% of them present only once. The CDR3 contains 14 residues. Per the germline V gene, CDR1 is MNHEY and CDR2 is SVGAGI. Deletions cut 6 bases from V and 0 bases from J, with 12 bases between.

The sample here was CD4+ T cells sorted from blood, taken at approximately week 56, from a patient treated with tofacitinib. The sequence was collected from a human donor with alopecia areata. The rearrangement joins TRBV6-5 to TRBJ2-7; maybe TRBD1 (5 bases). The CDR3 coding sequence is TGTGCCAGCAGCTACAGACAGCTCTCCTACGAGCAGTACTTC. It translates to CASSYRQLSYEQYF.